This T cell receptor (beta chain) was recovered during a study of T-cell memory formation after mild COVID-19. Findings and limits, study-wide: CD4+ contracting clones were found mainly in CM and EM, and CD8+ ones in EMRA.

TCRdb passed the 5' RACE reads through MiXCR, listing each CDR3 protein once. The repertoire has roughly 310,000 distinct CDR3 sequences, around 15% of them found once; the top ten carry 20% to 25%. For this clonotype: Its antigen is currently unknown. The junction shows a germline mismatch at one end, possibly a read error.

The CDR3 has 15 residues. Germline loops: CDR1 SGHRS, CDR2 YFSETQ. The sequenced material came from PBMCs or a T cell subset sorted from them (not recorded which). The clonotype comes from a young man who had mild COVID-19 (a few samples of this study predate the infection). Cell type and time point are not known. This chain connects TRBV5-1 to TRBJ1-4, with 7 positions matching TRBD1. CDR3 region: CASSLCRTIRTGDLF. Here the CDR3 DNA reads TGCGCCAGCAGCTTATGCCGGACGATTCGGACAGGTGACCTCTTT.